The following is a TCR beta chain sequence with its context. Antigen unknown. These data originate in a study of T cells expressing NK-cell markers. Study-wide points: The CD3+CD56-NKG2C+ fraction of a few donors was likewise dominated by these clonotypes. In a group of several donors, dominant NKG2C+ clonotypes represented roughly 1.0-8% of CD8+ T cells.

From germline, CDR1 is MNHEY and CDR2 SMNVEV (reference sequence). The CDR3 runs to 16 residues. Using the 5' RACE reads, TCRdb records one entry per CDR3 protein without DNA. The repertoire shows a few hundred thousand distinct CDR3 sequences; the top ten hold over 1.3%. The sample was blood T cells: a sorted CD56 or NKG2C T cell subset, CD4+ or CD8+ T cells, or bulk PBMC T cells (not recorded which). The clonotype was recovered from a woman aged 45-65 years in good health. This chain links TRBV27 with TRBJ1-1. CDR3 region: CASSLPPGRLNTEAFF.